This T cell receptor beta chain was captured in a study of T cell responses to AZD1222 COVID-19 vaccine listed by TCRdb under 2021. With respect to the entire study: A total of 230 to 250 trial participants underwent TCR sequencing, of whom roughly 210 had received two doses of AZD1222 and around 26 had received two doses of the MenACWY control vaccine. Trial participants were enrolled by age into 18-55, 56-69 and 70-plus year subgroups, with approximately 150, 30 and 60 TCR-sequenced participants respectively. General findings and caveats noted by the study authors: A significant rise in spike-specific TCR breadth and depth was observed after two AZD1222 doses relative to day 0 and relative to MenACWY recipients. Because no day 14 peak-response samples were available, the repertoires could be characterized only after the peak T cell response. Reportedly, close to half of the unique spike-specific TCRs recognized epitopes lying outside the regions that are mutated in the B.1.351 and B.1.1.7 variants. Participants were mostly white British, with more females than males. The authors suggested clonal diversity may have been underestimated. Conclusions about previously exposed vaccinees are limited, since just six or seven AZD1222 recipients were seropositive for SARS-CoV-2 at baseline. The whole spike protein was spanned by vaccine-associated CD4 TCRs, and dominant responses were seen in regions 160-218 and 743-854. The 56-69-year group was small, and its depth increase did not reach significance, likely because of low power.

As concerns this clone: Its recognized antigen is unknown. The record has no base qualities; no much larger clone is one base away.

The CDR3 regions of human TCRbeta chains were subjected to immunosequencing. The source study handled its data this way. TCRs in the repertoires were compared against a reference library of SARS-CoV-2-specific TCRs that had been generated with the MIRA antigen-specificity platform. Breadth was defined as the fraction of unique TCRs that were SARS-CoV-2-associated. Depth was defined as the fraction of total T cells that were SARS-CoV-2-associated. Using the MIRA data, each spike-specific TCR was assigned both to the spike region to which the TCR was reactive and to a CD4 or CD8 class. Log10-transformed breadth and depth values were compared by one-way ANOVA with Sidak's multiple comparisons tests. TCRdb limited this immuneACCESS table to in-frame rearrangements with V and J called. A share of clones is missing; checked studies link under half to unresolved V genes, and the rest is unexplained. From that table come the V and J calls and clone size; the DNA was used to work out D and trimming. The sample data list approximately 170,000 clones, and approximately 86% of these were observed just once. Roughly 11% of the sample is taken by the ten largest.

CDR1 and CDR2 are drawn from the germline V gene (reference sequence): SGHNT, YYREEE. Trimmed from V: 0 bases; trimmed from J: 6 bases; junction bases lacking a gene match: 6. The CDR3 goes from the cysteine to the phenylalanine over 14 residues. Solely the CDR3 DNA is kept, with 42 bases framed from the first base. Read against the paper, the sample's time point label means: about 28 days (+/-7) after the second vaccine dose. Because spike-specific TCR depth and breadth did not differ between the two schedules, AZD1222 recipients who got a second dose at roughly 4 weeks were pooled with those who got a second dose at roughly 12 weeks. The vaccinee samples were drawn from two UK trials, COV001 and COV002, one of which was a single-blind randomized controlled phase 2/3 trial testing AZD1222 (ChAdOx1 nCoV-19) in healthy adults. For TCRbeta chain sequencing, PBMC samples from trial participants were taken at day 0 and at day 28 after the second dose.

This receptor was identified in an adult who received the AZD1222 COVID-19 vaccine. Sample: peripheral blood, taken 28 days after the second AZD1222 dose. The sequence joins TRBV5-4 to TRBJ2-7, and TRBD1 matches 7 of the central bases. The CDR3 here reads CASSLDSRQGEQYF. The DNA sequence is TGTGCCAGCAGCTTGGATAGCCGACAGGGCGAGCAGTACTTC.